The source of this T cell receptor (beta chain) is a study of blood T cell repertoires in COVID-19. The germline gives CDR1 LNHDA, CDR2 SQIVND (reference sequence). After removal of 7 bases from V and 2 bases from J, the junction contained 8 bases not matched to a gene. CDR3 size: 15 residues. In this sample, this clone turned up once. In the original analysis: For nucleated cells, counts were estimated from reference gene primer amplification. Clones were sequenced by immunoSEQ multiplex PCR, and TCRdb holds only the in-frame ones, with some missing. The V and J calls and the clone size are those of that table, but D and trimming were determined from the DNA. The sample records some 200,000 clones, 70% to 90% being singletons.

This chain uses TRBV19 with TRBJ1-3; 7 bases map to TRBD1. The receptor's source is a woman in her sixties or seventies with COVID-19, enrolled during active disease. The sequencing input was peripheral blood. The CDR3 protein is CASTPNRGAGNTIYF. CDR3 nucleotide sequence: TGTGCCAGTACCCCGAACAGGGGAGCTGGAAACACCATATATTTT. Variable domain in full (rest from reference TRBV19 and TRBJ1-3): DGGITQSPKYLFRKEGQNVTLSCEQNLNHDAMYWYRQDPGQGLRLIYYSQIVNDFQKGDIAEGYSVSREKKESFPLTVTSAQKNPTAFYLCASTPNRGAGNTIYFGEGSWLTVV.